Included here is one T cell receptor beta chain sequence, with context. Its antigen remains undetermined. There are no base qualities to consult, and no much larger clone falls within one base. The time point label for this specimen denotes: baseline before first vaccination. The intended sense of this specimen's treatment or condition label: meningococcal conjugate vaccine given as trial control. The vaccinee samples were drawn from two UK trials, COV001 and COV002, one of which was a single-blind randomized controlled phase 2/3 trial testing AZD1222 (ChAdOx1 nCoV-19) in healthy adults. For TCRbeta chain sequencing, PBMC samples were collected from trial participants at day 0 and at day 28 after the second dose. This sample stems from a study of T cell responses to AZD1222 COVID-19 vaccine (dated by TCRdb to the early 2020s). Regarding the study in general: A total of 233 trial participants underwent TCR sequencing, of whom about 200 had received two doses of AZD1222 and some 25 had received two doses of the MenACWY control vaccine. Enrollment into the trials was organized by age into subgroups of 18-55, 56-69 and 70-plus years, and those subgroups contained approximately 160, 26 and 62 TCR-sequenced participants, respectively. Results and caveats for the whole study, not just this receptor: Vaccine-associated CD4 TCRs spanned the whole spike protein, with dominant responses in regions 160-218 and 743-854. The 56-69-year group was small, and its depth increase did not reach significance, likely because of low power. Spike-specific TCR breadth and depth rose significantly after two AZD1222 doses compared with day 0 and with MenACWY recipients. No day 14 peak-response samples were available, so repertoires were characterized only after the peak T cell response. Epitopes outside the regions mutated in the B.1.351 and B.1.1.7 variants were reportedly recognized by nearly half of the unique spike-specific TCRs. Conclusions about previously exposed vaccinees were limited because only 6 or 7 AZD1222 recipients were SARS-CoV-2 seropositive at baseline. Participants were mostly white British, with more females than males. The authors suggested clonal diversity may have been underestimated.

The CDR3 measures 13 amino acids from cysteine to phenylalanine. Only CDR3 DNA is held: 39 bases, read in frame from base 1. The germline V gene specifies SGHNT as CDR1 and YENEEA as CDR2. Trimming at the junction amounts to 5 bases on V and 2 bases on J, and the germline ends lie 9 bases apart. The CDR3 regions of human TCRbeta chains were analyzed by immunosequencing. The published analysis was carried out like this. TCRs in the repertoires were matched against a reference library of SARS-CoV-2-specific TCRs that had been generated with the MIRA antigen-specificity platform. Breadth meant the fraction of unique TCRs that were SARS-CoV-2-associated, whereas depth meant the fraction of total T cells that were SARS-CoV-2-associated. Using the MIRA data, each spike-specific TCR was assigned both to the spike region to which the TCR was reactive and to a CD4 or CD8 class. Log10-transformed breadth and depth values were compared by one-way ANOVA with Sidak's multiple comparisons tests. TCRdb holds this immuneACCESS table with in-frame rearrangements only. Some clones are missing; in checked studies, unresolved V genes explain under half, and the rest has no known cause. V and J calls and clone size are those listed in that table; D and trimming were worked out from the DNA. This sample comprises more than 150,000 clones, approximately 87% of them detected only once. The ten most abundant clones make up about 2.5% of the sample.

The rearranged segments are TRBV11-3 and TRBJ2-5, with no reliable assignment of the D segment. The sample was peripheral blood, taken on day 0 of MenACWY control vaccination. This receptor was identified in an adult in good health. The CDR3 protein is CASSQSSQETQYF. The DNA sequence is as follows: TGTGCCAGCAGCCAATCGTCTCAAGAGACCCAGTACTTC.